This T cell receptor beta chain was sequenced during a study of response to subunit inactivated influenza vaccine. V lost 0 bases and J lost 9, with 10 bases in between. CDR3 size: 13 residues. The germline CDR1 and CDR2 sequences are SGHTA and FQGNSA. Only a few counts were recorded for this clonotype. The target antigen is unknown. Study findings and constraints: Seasonal influenza vaccination, on each occasion, was suggested by the authors to recruit few new T cells.

TCRdb reanalysed the RT-PCR reads using MiXCR and keeps one entry per CDR3 protein. The data show a few hundred thousand distinct CDR3 sequences, approximately 7.2% seen once. The TCR comes from a man in his fifties or sixties who received an inactivated influenza vaccine. The chain joins TRBV7-2 to TRBJ2-3; D is uncertain. The material was PBMCs from blood, obtained around 25 months after vaccination. Here the CDR3 DNA reads TGTGCCAGCAGCTTAGCGGGCCCCACCACGCAGTATTTT. This codes for CASSLAGPTTQYF.